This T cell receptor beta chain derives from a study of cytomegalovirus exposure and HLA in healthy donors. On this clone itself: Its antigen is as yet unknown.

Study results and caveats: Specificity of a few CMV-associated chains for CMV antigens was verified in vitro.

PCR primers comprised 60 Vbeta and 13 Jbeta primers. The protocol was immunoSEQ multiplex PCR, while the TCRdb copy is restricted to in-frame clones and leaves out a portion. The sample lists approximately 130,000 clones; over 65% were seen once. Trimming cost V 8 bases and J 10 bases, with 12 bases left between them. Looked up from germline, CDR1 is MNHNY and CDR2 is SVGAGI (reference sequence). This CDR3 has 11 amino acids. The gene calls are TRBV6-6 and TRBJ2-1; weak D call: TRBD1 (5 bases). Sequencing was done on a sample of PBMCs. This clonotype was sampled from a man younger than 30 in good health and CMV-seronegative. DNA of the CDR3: TGTGCCAGCGGGGCGACCCAGGAGCAGTTCTTC. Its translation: CASGATQEQFF.